This TCR beta chain was identified during a study of blood T cell repertoires in COVID-19. Turning to the study itself: Donors in the United States, Italy and Spain gave samples during acute or convalescent COVID-19. Sample material is recorded as cDNA or gDNA derived from T cells, B-cell-depleted T cells, or PBMCs.

J lost 11 bases, V lost 3 bases, and 12 bases had no gene match. The CDR3 length is 14 residues. The V gene's germline CDR1 is MNHEY and CDR2 SVGAGI. Original processing methods: Amplifying reference gene primers gave estimates of nucleated cell counts. Profiling relied on immunoSEQ multiplex PCR, and the TCRdb table lists in-frame clones only, not all of them. The DNA gave D and trimming, while V, J and clone size come from that table. Counted here are roughly 140,000 clones, approximately 86% occurring once; the ten biggest clones make up 3% to 4%. The clonotype originates from a man between 65 and 85 years old with acute or convalescent COVID-19. V is TRBV6-5 and J is TRBJ2-7, with 8 positions matching TRBD1. Sequenced sample: peripheral blood. The CDR3 loop reads CASSYRDRSTTEYF. The DNA for the CDR3 is TGTGCCAGCAGTTATCGGGACAGGTCGACTACGGAGTACTTC.